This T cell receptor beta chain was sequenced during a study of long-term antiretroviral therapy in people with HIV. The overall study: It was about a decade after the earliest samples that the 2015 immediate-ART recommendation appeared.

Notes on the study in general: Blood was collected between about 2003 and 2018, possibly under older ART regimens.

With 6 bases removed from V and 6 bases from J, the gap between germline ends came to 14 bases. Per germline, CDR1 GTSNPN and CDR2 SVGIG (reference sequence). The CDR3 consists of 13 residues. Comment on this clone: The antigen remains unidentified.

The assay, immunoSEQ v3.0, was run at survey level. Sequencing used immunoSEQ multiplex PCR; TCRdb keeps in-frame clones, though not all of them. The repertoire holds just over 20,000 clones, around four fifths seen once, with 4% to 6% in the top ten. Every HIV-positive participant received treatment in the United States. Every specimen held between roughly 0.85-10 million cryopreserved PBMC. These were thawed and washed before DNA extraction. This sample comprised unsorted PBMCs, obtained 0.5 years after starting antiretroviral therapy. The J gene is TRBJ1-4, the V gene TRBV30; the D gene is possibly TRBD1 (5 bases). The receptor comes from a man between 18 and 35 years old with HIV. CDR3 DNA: TGTGCCTGCCGACAGCCCCCTCATGAAAAACTGTTTTTT. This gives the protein CACRQPPHEKLFF.